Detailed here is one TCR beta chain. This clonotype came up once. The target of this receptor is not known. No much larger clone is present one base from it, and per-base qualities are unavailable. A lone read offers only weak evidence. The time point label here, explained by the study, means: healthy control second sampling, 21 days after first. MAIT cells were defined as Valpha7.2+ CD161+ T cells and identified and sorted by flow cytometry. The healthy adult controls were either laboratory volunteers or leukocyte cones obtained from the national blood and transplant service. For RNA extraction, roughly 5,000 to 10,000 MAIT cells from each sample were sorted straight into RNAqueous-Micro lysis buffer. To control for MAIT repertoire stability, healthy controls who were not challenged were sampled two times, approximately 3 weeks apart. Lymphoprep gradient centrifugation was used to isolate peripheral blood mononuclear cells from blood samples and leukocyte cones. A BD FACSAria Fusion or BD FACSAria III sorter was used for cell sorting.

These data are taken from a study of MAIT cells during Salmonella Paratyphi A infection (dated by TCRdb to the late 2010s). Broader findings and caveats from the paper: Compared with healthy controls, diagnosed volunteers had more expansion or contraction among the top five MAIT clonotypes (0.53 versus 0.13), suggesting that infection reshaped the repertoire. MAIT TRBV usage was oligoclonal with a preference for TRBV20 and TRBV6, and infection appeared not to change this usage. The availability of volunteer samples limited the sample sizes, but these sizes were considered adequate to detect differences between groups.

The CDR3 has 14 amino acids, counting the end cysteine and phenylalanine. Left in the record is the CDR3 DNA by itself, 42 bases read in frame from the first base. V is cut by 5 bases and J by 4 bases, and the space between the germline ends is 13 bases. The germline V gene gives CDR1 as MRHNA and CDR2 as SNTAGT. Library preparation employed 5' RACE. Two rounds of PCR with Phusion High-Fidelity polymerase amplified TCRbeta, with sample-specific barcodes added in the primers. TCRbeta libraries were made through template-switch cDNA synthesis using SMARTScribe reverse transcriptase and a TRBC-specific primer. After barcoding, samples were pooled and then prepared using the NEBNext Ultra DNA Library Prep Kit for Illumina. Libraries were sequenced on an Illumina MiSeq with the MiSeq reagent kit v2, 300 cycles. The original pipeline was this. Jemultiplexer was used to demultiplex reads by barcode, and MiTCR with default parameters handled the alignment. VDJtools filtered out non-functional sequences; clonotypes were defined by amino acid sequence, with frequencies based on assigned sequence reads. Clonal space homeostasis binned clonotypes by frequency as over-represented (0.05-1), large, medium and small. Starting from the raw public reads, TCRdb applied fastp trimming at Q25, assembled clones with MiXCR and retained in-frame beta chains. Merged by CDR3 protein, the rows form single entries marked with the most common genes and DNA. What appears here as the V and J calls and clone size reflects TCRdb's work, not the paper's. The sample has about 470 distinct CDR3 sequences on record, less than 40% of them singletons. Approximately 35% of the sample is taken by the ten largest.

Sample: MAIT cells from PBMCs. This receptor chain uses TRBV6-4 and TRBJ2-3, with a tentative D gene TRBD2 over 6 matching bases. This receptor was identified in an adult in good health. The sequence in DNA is TGTGCCAGCAGTCATGGCGGGGAAGCAGATACGCAGTATTTT. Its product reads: CASSHGGEADTQYF.